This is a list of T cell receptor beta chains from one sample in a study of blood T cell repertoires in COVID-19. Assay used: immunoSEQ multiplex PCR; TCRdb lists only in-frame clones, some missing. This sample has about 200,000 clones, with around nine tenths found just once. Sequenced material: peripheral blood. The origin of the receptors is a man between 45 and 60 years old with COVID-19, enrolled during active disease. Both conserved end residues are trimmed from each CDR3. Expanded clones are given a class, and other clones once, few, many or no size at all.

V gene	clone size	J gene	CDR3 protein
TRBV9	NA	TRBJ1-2	ASSVSPILGGNYGYT
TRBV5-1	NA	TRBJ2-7	ASSLYPMTSGTYEQY
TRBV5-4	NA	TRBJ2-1	ASSLDANNEQF
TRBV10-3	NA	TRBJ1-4	AISADFESSNEKLF
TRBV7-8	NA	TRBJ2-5	ASSGRDSQETQY
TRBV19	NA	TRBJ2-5	ASSIRTSVETQY
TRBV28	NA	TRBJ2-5	ASSLVGLAETQY
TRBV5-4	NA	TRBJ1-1	ASSLDRDDEAF
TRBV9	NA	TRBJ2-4	ASSPTGGSDIQY
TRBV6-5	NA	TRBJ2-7	ASRRQGRYEQY
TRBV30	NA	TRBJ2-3	AWSRGTGGTDTQY
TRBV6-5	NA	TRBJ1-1	ASSYSATGSTEAF
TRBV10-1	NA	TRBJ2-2	ASSGGLAAGELF
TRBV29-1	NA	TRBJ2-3	SQQSTDTQY
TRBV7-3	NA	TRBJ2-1	ASSLGTSGRPNEQF
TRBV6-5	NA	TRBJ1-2	ASSYGHTYGYT
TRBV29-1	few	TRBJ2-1	SVEDGTGSDEQF
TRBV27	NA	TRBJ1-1	ASSLGRGGTEAF
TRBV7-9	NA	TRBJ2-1	ASSLRSQVTLYNEQF
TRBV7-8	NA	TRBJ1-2	ASSLVRGNYGYT
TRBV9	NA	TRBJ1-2	ASSPARANYGYT
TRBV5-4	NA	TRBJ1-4	AVQGASNEKLF
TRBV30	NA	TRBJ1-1	AWSVPQTGVGTEAF
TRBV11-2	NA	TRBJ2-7	ASSFPFQDQGYEQY
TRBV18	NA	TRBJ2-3	ASSPPGRPDTQY
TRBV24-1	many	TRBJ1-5	ATSAMLGQGDKMGNQPQH
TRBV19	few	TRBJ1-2	ASSITAGDGYT
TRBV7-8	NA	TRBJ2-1	ASSPRRGLTYNEQF
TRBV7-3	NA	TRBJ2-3	ASSRAGGSTDTQY
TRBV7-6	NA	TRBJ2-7	ASSQFTTRDRDYEQY
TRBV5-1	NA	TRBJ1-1	ASSSGTGARDTEAF
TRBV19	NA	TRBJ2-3	ASSIRASSTDTQY
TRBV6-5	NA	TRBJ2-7	ATRLAGASSYEQY
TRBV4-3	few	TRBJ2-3	ASSQGFKRGGTDTQY
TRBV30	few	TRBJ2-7	AWSLGQGQY
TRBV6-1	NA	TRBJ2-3	ASSERPGTSTDTQY
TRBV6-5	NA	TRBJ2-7	ASSPGKGLSYEQY
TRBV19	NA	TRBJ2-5	ASNPSGGPTETQY
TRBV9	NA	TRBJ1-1	ASRRMGQANTEAF
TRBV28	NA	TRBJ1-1	ASRSLGLNTEAF
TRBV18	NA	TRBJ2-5	ASSPPAEETQY
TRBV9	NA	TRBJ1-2	ASSVGQSNYGYT